This TCR beta chain was identified in a study of T cell changes during pregnancy in multiple sclerosis. TCRdb's table, derived via immunoSEQ multiplex PCR, lists solely in-frame clones and lacks some. The table lists 55,000 or so clones, roughly 90% of them singletons. The V segment lost 4 bases and the J segment 9 bases; nucleotides outside the gene matches: 3. Per germline, CDR1 SGHTA and CDR2 FQGTGA. This CDR3 contains 14 residues. This chain joins TRBV7-3 and TRBJ2-1, with 13 bases that match TRBD2. The clonotype originates from a female donor with multiple sclerosis, enrolled in a pregnancy study. This sample comprised CD4+ T cells from peripheral blood mononuclear cells, obtained after pregnancy. The CDR3 DNA is TGTGCCAGCAGCTGGGGACTAGCGGGGAGTGAGCAGTTCTTC. It specifies CASSWGLAGSEQFF. Variable domain in full (rest from reference TRBV7-3 and TRBJ2-1): GAGVSQTPSNKVTEKGKYVELRCDPISGHTALYWYRQSLGQGPEFLIYFQGTGAADDSGLPNDRFFAVRPEGSVSTLKIQRTERGDSAVYLCASSWGLAGSEQFFGPGTRLTVL.